These T cell receptor beta chains were read from a single sample in a study of blood T cells in healthy people across ages. A single record per CDR3 protein comes from TCRdb applying MiXCR to the 5' RACE reads. The sample consists of hundreds of thousands of distinct CDR3 sequences, 40% to 45% of them appearing once. The specimen was blood. These receptors were obtained from a man older than 75 in good health. Each CDR3 is given with its conserved first and last residue. A D gene is named only where the DNA matches it firmly. Some rows have no size entry. The others give once, few or many, or a class for an expanded clone.

V: TRBV11-2
size: many
J: TRBJ2-3
D: .
DNA: TGTGCCAGCAGGACTACAACCCCAGATACGCAGTATTTT
CDR3: CASRTTTPDTQYF

V: TRBV20-1
size: few
J: TRBJ2-5
D: .
DNA: TGCAGTGCCTTAAGACAACTCCAAGAGACCCAGTACTTC
CDR3: CSALRQLQETQYF

V: TRBV6-2/TRBV6-3
size: .
J: TRBJ2-2
D: .
DNA: TGTGCCAGCAGTTACTCGAGAGGGAACACCGGGGAGCTGTTTTTT
CDR3: CASSYSRGNTGELFF

V: TRBV12-3/TRBV12-4
size: few
J: TRBJ2-7
D: .
DNA: TGTGCCAGCAGTTTAGACAGGAGGACCTACAATGAGCAGTACTTC
CDR3: CASSLDRRTYNEQYF

V: TRBV6-5
size: few
J: TRBJ2-5
D: .
DNA: TGTGCCAGCAGTTACGCAGGTGGGGGAGAGACCCAGTACTTC
CDR3: CASSYAGGGETQYF

V: TRBV2
size: .
J: TRBJ2-7
D: .
DNA: TGTGCCAGCAGTGTCCGATACAAGCAGTACTTC
CDR3: CASSVRYKQYF

V: TRBV7-2
size: few
J: TRBJ2-7
D: .
DNA: TGTGCCAGCAGCCGGAGGACTGAGGCAGCCTACGAGCAGTACTTC
CDR3: CASSRRTEAAYEQYF

V: TRBV12-5
size: .
J: TRBJ2-4
D: .
DNA: TGTGCTAGTGGTTTGTATGGGTTAGCCAAAAACATTCAGTACTTC
CDR3: CASGLYGLAKNIQYF

V: TRBV27
size: .
J: TRBJ1-6
D: TRBD1
DNA: TGTGCCAGCAGTTTATCAGGGACAGGGAATTCACCCCTCCACTTT
CDR3: CASSLSGTGNSPLHF

V: TRBV24-1
size: few
J: TRBJ2-1
D: TRBD2
DNA: TGTGCCACCAGTGACCGAGGCGGGAGCTTGGATGAGCAGTTCTTC
CDR3: CATSDRGGSLDEQFF

V: TRBV10-3
size: .
J: TRBJ2-1
D: TRBD2
DNA: TGTGCCATCAGTGGACTAGCGGGGTACGAGAACAATGAGCAGTTCTTC
CDR3: CAISGLAGYENNEQFF

V: TRBV6-2/TRBV6-3
size: .
J: TRBJ2-7
D: .
DNA: TGTGCCAGCAGCCAGACAAAAGTTGAGCAGTACTTC
CDR3: CASSQTKVEQYF

V: TRBV27
size: .
J: TRBJ2-2
D: TRBD1
DNA: TGTGCCAGCAGTCCGGGACAGGGGTCCACCGGGGAGCTGTTTTTT
CDR3: CASSPGQGSTGELFF

V: TRBV18
size: .
J: TRBJ2-7
D: .
DNA: TGTGCCAGCTCCACCAATACAGGCTACAATGAGCAGTACTTC
CDR3: CASSTNTGYNEQYF